This T cell receptor beta chain derives from a study of naive and memory T cell subsets. Broader study findings: Diversity fell and Gini index rose from naive through CM, EM, EMRA. RNA-based TCR counts may shift with T cell activation and differentiation.

Germline CDR1 reads LGHDT; CDR2 reads YNNKEL (reference sequence). The CDR3 sequence is 14 residues long. Trimming stripped 2 bases from V and 6 bases from J, with 11 bases between. An equimolar mix of two oligonucleotides served as the beta constant-region primer for TRBC1 and TRBC2. TCRdb redid the calling of the UMI-ligation and nested PCR reads with MiXCR, one entry per CDR3 protein. This sample has under 150,000 distinct CDR3 sequences, with around 15% found just once. Of note for this clonotype: Its antigen is undetermined.

The sequence was obtained from a human donor in good health. This chain connects TRBV3-1 to TRBJ2-1; possibly TRBD2 for D (5 bases). Sequencing used naive CD4+ T cells from blood. The CDR3 is CASSQTLVVNEQFF. CDR3 in DNA: TGTGCCAGCAGCCAAACACTAGTGGTCAATGAGCAGTTCTTC.